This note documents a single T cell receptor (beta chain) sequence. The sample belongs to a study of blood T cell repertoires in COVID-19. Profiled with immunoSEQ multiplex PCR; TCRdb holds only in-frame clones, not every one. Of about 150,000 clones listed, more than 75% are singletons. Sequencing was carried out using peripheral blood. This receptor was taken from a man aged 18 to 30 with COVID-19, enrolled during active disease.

The CDR3 DNA reads as TGTGCCAGTAGTGACAGGGAGAGGACTGAAGCTTTCTTT. Protein product: CASSDRERTEAFF. This rearrangement joins TRBV19 to TRBJ1-1, with 7 bases lining up with TRBD1. With V trimmed by 5 bases and J by 5 bases, 5 bases remained unmatched. Germline loops: CDR1 LNHDA, CDR2 SQIVND (reference sequence). The CDR3 totals 13 residues. The full variable domain, completed using reference TRBV19 and TRBJ1-1, is DGGITQSPKYLFRKEGQNVTLSCEQNLNHDAMYWYRQDPGQGLRLIYYSQIVNDFQKGDIAEGYSVSREKKESFPLTVTSAQKNPTAFYLCASSDRERTEAFFGQGTRLTVV.